The 6 T cell receptor beta chains below all came from one sample that was sequenced in a study of T cell responses to AZD1222 COVID-19 vaccine. The method was immunoSEQ multiplex PCR; TCRdb's version includes in-frame clones alone and lacks a portion of them. The data show over 90,000 clones, around 82% seen once. Sequencing was performed on peripheral blood, taken on day 0 of AZD1222 vaccination. These receptors were taken from an adult in good health.

The rearrangement uses TRBV2 and TRBJ1-6, with TRBD1 as a possible D gene (6 bases). CDR3 size: 15 residues. The V gene's germline CDR1 is SNHLY and CDR2 FYNNEI. V was trimmed by 5 bases and J by 6 bases, leaving 14 bases between them. The CDR3 spells CASSSTGSGNSPLHF. DNA of the CDR3: TGTGCCAGCAGTTCCACAGGGTCGGGTAATTCACCCCTCCACTTT.

V gene TRBV28 combines with J gene TRBJ1-4, with D perhaps TRBD1 (5 bases). The CDR3 is made up of 14 amino acids. V lost 5 bases and J 10 bases, leaving 17 bases between the germline ends. Per germline, CDR1 MDHEN and CDR2 SYDVKM. CDR3 coding DNA: TGTGCCAGCAGTCTAGGGCAGGGTCTGAGAAAACTGTTTTTT. Its protein product is CASSLGQGLRKLFF.

The J gene is TRBJ2-7, the V gene TRBV7-9, with 7 nucleotides matching TRBD1. Trimming at V came to 5 bases and at J to 2 bases, leaving 6 bases not matched to a gene. The CDR3 sequence is 14 residues long. Germline-derived CDR1 and CDR2 are SEHNR and FQNEAQ (reference sequence). The CDR3 bases are TGTGCCAGCAGCAACCGGGACAGACCCTACGAGCAGTACTTC. Its translation: CASSNRDRPYEQYF.

The gene calls are TRBV23-1 and TRBJ2-1; TRBD1 aligns across 9 bases. TRBV23-1 is given ORF status, its function remaining uncertain. This CDR3 comprises 16 residues. The ends lost 2 bases at V and 3 bases at J; junction bases unmatched: 5. The CDR3 region is CASSQDRGDFYNEQFF. DNA of the CDR3: TGCGCCAGCAGTCAAGACAGGGGGGATTTCTACAATGAGCAGTTCTTC.

V is TRBV5-1 and J is TRBJ2-5; D is unresolved. The CDR3 runs to 12 residues. CDR1 SGHRS and CDR2 YFSETQ come from the germline V gene. V was trimmed by 3 bases and J by 4 bases, leaving 7 bases between them. CDR3 nucleotide sequence: TGCGCCAGCAGCTGGGTAGGAGAGACCCAGTACTTC. Protein sequence: CASSWVGETQYF.

This CDR3 is CASSYSELQPQHF. CDR3 sequence (DNA): TGTGCCAGCAGTTACTCGGAGCTCCAGCCCCAGCATTTT. The rearrangement joins TRBV6-2 or TRBV6-3 to TRBJ1-5; no reliable D call. The length of the CDR3 is 13 residues. Trimming took off 0 bases at V and 7 bases at J, with 7 bases between the two ends. Looked up from germline, CDR1 is MNHEY and CDR2 is SVGEGT.